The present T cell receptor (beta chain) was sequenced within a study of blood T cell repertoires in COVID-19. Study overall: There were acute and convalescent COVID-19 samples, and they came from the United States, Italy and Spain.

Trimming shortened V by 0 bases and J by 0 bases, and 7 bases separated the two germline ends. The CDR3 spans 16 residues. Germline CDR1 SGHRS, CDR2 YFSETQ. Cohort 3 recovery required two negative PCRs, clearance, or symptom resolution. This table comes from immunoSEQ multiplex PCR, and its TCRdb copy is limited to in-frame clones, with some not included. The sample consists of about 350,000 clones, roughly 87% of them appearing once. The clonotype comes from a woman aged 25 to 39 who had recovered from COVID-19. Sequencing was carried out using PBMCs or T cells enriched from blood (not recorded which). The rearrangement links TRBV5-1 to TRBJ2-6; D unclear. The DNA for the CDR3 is TGCGCCAGCAGCTTGGCCTCTAGCTCTGGGGCCAACGTCCTGACTTTC. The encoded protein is CASSLASSSGANVLTF. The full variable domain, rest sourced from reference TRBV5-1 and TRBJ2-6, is KAGVTQTPRYLIKTRGQQVTLSCSPISGHRSVSWYQQTPGQGLQFLFEYFSETQRNKGNFPGRFSGRQFSNSRSEMNVSTLELGDSALYLCASSLASSSGANVLTFGAGSRLTVL.